This T cell receptor beta chain was documented in a study of blood T cell repertoires in COVID-19. Turning to the study itself: Donors in the United States, Italy and Spain gave samples during acute or convalescent COVID-19.

The V end was cut by 6 bases, the J end by 6 bases, with 16 bases between. CDR1 is MNHEY, CDR2 SMNVEV, per germline (reference sequence). The CDR3 loop spans 14 amino acids. TCRdb keeps only in-frame clones here, not all; method: immunoSEQ multiplex PCR. The sample records 120,000 to 150,000 clones, around 84% being singletons. Sequenced: peripheral blood. This TCR was sampled from a man aged 55 to 69 with active or convalescent COVID-19. The V gene is TRBV27, the J gene TRBJ2-3; weak D call: TRBD2 (5 bases). Here the CDR3 DNA reads TGTGCCAGCAGGGTTCTAGCAAGGCAGGATACGCAGTATTTT. Protein: CASRVLARQDTQYF.